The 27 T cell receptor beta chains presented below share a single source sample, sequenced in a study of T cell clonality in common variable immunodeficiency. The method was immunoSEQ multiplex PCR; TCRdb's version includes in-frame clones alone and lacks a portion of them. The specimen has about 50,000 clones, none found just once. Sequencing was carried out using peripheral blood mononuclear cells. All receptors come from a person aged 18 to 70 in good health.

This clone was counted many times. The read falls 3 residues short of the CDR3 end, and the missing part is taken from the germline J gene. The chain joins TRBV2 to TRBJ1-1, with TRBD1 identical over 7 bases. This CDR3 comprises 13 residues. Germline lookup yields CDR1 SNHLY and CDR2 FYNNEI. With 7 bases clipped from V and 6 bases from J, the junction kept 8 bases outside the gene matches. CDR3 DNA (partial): TGTGCCAGCACGAGGACAGGATATGCTGAA. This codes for CASTRTGYAE. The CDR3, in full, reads CASTRTGYAEAFF.

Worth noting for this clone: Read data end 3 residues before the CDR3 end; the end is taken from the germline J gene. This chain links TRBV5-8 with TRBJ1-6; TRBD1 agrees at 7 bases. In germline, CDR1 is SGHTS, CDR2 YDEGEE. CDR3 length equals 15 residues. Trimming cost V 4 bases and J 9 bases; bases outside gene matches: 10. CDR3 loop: CASSHDRAGISPLHF. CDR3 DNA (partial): TGTGCCAGCAGCCATGACAGGGCCGGAATTTCACCC.

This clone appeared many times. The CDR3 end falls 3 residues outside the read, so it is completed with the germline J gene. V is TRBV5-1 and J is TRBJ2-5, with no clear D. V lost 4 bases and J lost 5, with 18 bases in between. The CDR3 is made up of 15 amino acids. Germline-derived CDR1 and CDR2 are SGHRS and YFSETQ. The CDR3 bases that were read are TGCGCCAGCAGCCGAGGCCGAGACATGGAGGAGACC. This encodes CASSRGRDMEET. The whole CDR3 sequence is CASSRGRDMEETQYF.

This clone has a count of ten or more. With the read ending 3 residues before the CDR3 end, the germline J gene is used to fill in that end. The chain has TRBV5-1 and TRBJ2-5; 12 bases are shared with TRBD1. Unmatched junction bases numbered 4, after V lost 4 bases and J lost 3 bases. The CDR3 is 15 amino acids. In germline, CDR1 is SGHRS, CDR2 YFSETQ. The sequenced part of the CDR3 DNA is TGCGCCAGCAGCGCGGGGACAGGGGGCGAAGAGACC. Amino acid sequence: CASSAGTGGEET. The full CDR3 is CASSAGTGGEETQYF.

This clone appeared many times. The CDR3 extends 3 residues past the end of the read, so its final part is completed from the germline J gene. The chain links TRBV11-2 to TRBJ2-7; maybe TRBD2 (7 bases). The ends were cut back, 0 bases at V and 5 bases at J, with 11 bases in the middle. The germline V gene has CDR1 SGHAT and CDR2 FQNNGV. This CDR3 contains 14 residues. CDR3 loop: CASSLDPGGNEQYF. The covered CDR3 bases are TGTGCCAGCAGCTTAGACCCGGGGGGCAACGAG. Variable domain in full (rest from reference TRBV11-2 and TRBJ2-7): EAGVAQSPRYKIIEKRQSVAFWCNPISGHATLYWYQQILGQGPKLLIQFQNNGVVDDSQLPKDRFSAERLKGVDSTLKIQPAKLEDSAVYLCASSLDPGGNEQYFGPGTRLTVT.

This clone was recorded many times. Incomplete CDR3 DNA: TGTGCCAGCAGTGCGACAGGGGACTCTGGGGCCAACGTC. Protein product: CASSATGDSGANV. The whole CDR3 protein is CASSATGDSGANVLTF. The V call is TRBV6-4, the J call TRBJ2-6; TRBD1 matches at 8 bases. The read ends 3 residues shy of where the CDR3 ends; the end is completed using the germline J gene. With 4 bases clipped from V and 0 bases from J, the junction kept 2 bases outside the gene matches. Germline values: CDR1 MRHNA, CDR2 SNTAGT. The CDR3 loop spans 16 amino acids.

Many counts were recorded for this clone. The CDR3 loop reads CSAGGVGFTNQPQHF. The sequenced part of the CDR3 DNA is TGCAGTGCTGGGGGGGTGGGATTTACCAATCAGCCC. The chain couples TRBV20-1 to TRBJ1-5, with a possible D match to TRBD1 (5 bases). Read coverage stops 3 residues before the CDR3 terminus; the germline J gene supplies the remainder. V lost 5 bases to trimming and J lost 3 bases, with 17 bases between them. Germline-derived CDR1 and CDR2 are DFQATT and SNEGSKA (reference sequence). This CDR3 comprises 15 residues.

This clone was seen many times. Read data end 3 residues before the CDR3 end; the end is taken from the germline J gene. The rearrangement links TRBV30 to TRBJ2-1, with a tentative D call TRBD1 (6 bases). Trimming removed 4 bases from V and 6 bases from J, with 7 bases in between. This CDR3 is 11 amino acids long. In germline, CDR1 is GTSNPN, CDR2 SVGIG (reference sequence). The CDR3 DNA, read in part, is TGTGCCTGGAACAGGGTCAATGAG. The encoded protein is CAWNRVNE. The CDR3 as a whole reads CAWNRVNEQFF.

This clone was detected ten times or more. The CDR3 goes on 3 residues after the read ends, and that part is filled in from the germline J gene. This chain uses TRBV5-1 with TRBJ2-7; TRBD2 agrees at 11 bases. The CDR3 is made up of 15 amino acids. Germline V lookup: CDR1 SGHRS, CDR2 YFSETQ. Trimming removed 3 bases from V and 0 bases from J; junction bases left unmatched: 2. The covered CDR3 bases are TGCGCCAGCAGCTCGACTAGCGGGGACTCCTACGAG. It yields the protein CASSSTSGDSYE. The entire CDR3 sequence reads CASSSTSGDSYEQYF.

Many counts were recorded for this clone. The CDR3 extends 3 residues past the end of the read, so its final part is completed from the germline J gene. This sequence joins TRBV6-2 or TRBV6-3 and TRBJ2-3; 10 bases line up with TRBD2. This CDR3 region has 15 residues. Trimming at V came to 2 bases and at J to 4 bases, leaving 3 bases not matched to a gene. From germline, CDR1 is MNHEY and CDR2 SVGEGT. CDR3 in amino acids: CASSYLAGVADTQYF. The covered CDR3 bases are TGTGCCAGCAGTTACCTAGCGGGAGTTGCAGATACG.

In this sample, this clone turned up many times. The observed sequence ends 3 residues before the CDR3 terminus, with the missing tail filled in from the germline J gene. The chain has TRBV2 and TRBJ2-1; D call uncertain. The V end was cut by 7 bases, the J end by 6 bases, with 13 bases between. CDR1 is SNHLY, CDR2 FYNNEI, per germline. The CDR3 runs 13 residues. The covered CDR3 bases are TGTGCCAGCACCAAAAATGGCCCCAATGAG. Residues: CASTKNGPNE. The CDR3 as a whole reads CASTKNGPNEQFF.

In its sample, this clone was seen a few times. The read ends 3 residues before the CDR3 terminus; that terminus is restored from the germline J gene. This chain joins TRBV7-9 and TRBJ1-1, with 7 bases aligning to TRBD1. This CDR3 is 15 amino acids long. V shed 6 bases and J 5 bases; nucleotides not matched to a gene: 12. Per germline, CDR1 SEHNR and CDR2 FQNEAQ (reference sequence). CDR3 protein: CASRVAETGRTEAFF. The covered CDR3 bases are TGTGCCAGCAGGGTGGCCGAGACAGGGCGAACTGAA.

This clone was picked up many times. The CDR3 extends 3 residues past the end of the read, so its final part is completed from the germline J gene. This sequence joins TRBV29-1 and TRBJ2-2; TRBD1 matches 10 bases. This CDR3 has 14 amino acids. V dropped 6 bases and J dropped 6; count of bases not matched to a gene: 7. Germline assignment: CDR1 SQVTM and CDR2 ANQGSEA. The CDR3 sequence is CSVLGTGDPGELFF. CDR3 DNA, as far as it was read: TGCAGCGTGTTAGGGACAGGGGACCCCGGGGAG.

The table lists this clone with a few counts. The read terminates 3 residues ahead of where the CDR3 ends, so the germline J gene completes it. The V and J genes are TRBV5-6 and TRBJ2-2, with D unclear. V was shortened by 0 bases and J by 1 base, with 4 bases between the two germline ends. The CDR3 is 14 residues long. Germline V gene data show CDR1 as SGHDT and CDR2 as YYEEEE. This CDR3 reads CASSLVLNTGELFF. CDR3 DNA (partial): TGTGCCAGCAGCTTGGTCCTGAACACCGGGGAG.

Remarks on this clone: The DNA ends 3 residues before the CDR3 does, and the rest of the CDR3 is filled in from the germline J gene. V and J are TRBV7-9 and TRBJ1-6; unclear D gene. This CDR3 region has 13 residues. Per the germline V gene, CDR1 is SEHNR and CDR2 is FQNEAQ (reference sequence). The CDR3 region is CASSLLNSLALHF. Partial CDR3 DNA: TGTGCCAGCAGCTTACTTAACTCGCTGGCC.

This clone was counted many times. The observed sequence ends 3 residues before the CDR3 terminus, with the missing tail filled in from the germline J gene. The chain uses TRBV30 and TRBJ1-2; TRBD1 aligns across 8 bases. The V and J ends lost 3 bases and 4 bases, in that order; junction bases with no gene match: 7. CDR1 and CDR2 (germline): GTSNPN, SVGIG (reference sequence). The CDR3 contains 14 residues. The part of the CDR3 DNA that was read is TGTGCCTGGAGGAAACAGGGGGAGGGCTATGGC. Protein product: CAWRKQGEGYG. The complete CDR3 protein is CAWRKQGEGYGYTF.

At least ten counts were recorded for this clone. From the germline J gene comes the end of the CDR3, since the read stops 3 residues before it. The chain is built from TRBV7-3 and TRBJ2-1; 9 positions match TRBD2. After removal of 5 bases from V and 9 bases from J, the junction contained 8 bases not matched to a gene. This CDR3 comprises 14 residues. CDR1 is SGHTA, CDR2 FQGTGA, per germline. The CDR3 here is CASSQGTSRPEQFF. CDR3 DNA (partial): TGTGCCAGCAGCCAGGGGACTAGCCGCCCTGAG.

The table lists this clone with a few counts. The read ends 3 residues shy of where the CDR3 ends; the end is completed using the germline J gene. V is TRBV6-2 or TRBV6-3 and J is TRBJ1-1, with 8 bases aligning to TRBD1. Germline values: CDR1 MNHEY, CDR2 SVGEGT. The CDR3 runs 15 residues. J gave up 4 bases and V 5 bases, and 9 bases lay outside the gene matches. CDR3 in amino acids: CASSRQGLSSTEAFF. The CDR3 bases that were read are TGTGCCAGCAGTCGACAGGGGTTAAGTAGCACTGAA.

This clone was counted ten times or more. The covered CDR3 bases are TGCAGTGCAACGACGGGACTAGCGGGAGGGCCGGGGTCCACAGATACG. Protein: CSATTGLAGGPGSTDT. The entire CDR3 is CSATTGLAGGPGSTDTQYF. This chain links TRBV20-1 with TRBJ2-3, with 16 positions matching TRBD2. Read sequence stops 3 residues before the CDR3 end, and the germline J gene provides the missing end. CDR1 is DFQATT and CDR2 is SNEGSKA in the germline V gene (reference sequence). CDR3 length: 19 amino acids. V lost 6 bases to trimming and J lost 2 bases; unmatched junction nucleotides: 14.

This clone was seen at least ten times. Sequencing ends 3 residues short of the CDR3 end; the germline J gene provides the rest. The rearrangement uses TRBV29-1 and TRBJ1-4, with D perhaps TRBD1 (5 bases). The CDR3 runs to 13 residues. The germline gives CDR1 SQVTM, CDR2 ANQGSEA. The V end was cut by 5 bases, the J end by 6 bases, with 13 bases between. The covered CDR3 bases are TGCAGCGTTTTATGGGGGGTTCATGAAAAA. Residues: CSVLWGVHEK. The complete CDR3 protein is CSVLWGVHEKLFF.

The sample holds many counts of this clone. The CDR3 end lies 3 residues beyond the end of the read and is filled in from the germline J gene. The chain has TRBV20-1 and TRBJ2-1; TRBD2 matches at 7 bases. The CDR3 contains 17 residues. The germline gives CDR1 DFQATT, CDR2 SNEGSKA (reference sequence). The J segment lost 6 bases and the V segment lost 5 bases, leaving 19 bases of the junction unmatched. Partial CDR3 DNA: TGCAGTGCTCCGCCGACTAGCCAAGTGGGGATTGGCAATGAG. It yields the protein CSAPPTSQVGIGNE. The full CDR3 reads CSAPPTSQVGIGNEQFF.

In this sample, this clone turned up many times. The sequenced part of the CDR3 DNA is TGTGCCAGCAGCAGGGCTTCCTACGAG. It specifies CASSRASYE. The full CDR3 protein is CASSRASYEQYF. The chain uses TRBV5-6 and TRBJ2-7; no clear D gene. The CDR3 end falls 3 residues outside the read, so it is completed with the germline J gene. Germline assignment: CDR1 SGHDT and CDR2 YYEEEE. CDR3 size: 12 residues. V lost 4 bases to trimming and J lost 1 base, with 6 bases between them.

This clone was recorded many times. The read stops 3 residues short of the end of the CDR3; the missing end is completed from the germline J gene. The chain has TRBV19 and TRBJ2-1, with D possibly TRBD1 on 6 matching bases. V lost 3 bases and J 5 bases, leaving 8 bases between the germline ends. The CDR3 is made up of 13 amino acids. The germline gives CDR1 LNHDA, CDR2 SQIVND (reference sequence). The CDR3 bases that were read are TGTGCCAGTAGTATCAGGGGTAACAATGAG. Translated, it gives CASSIRGNNE. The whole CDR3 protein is CASSIRGNNEQFF.

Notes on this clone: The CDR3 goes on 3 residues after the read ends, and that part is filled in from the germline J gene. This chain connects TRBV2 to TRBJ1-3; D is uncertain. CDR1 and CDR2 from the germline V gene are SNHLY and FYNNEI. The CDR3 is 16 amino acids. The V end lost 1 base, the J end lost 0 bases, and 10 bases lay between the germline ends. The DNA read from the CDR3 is TGTGCCAGCAGTGAAGATAGAACTTACTCTGGAAACACC. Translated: CASSEDRTYSGNT. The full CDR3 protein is CASSEDRTYSGNTIYF. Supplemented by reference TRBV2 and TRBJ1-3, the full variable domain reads EPEVTQTPSHQVTQMGQEVILRCVPISNHLYFYWYRQILGQKVEFLVSFYNNEISEKSEIFDDQFSVERPDGSNFTLKIRSTKLEDSAMYFCASSEDRTYSGNTIYFGEGSWLTVV.

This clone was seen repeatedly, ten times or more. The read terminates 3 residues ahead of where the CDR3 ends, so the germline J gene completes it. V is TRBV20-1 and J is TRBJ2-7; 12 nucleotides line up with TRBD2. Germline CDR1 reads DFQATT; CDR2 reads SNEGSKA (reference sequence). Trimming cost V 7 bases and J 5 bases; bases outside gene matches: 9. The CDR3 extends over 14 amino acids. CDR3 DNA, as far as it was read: TGCAGTGGTCATGGACTAGCGGGATCGGACGAG. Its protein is CSGHGLAGSDE. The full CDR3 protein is CSGHGLAGSDEQYF.

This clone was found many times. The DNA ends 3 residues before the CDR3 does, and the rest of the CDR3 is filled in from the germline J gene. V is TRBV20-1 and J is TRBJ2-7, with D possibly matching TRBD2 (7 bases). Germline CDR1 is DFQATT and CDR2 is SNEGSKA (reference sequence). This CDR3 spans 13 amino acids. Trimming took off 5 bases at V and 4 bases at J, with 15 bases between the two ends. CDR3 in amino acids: CSAPRGGRYEQYF. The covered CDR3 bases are TGCAGTGCTCCTAGGGGGGGCCGTTACGAG.

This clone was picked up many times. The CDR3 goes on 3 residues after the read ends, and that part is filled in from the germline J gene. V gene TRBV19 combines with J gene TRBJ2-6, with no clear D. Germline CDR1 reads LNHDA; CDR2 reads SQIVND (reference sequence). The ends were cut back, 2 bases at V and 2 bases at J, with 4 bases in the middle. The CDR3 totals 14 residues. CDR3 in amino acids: CASSINTGANVLTF. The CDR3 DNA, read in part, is TGTGCCAGTAGTATAAATACTGGGGCCAACGTC.